Below, 20 T cell receptor beta chains from the same sample are listed, as sequenced in a study of immune evolution from preneoplasia to lung adenocarcinoma. Assay: immunoSEQ multiplex PCR; the TCRdb copy retains only in-frame clones and omits some. The table records approximately 4,900 clones, around 82% of them present only once. The sequencing sample was made of FFPE minimally invasive lung adenocarcinoma tissue. The receptors stem from a person in their 70s with lung adenocarcinoma.

The sample holds a few counts of this clone. This chain joins TRBV5-8 and TRBJ2-7, with D possibly matching TRBD2 (6 bases). Germline V gene sequence: CDR1 SGHTS, CDR2 YDEGEE. CDR3 length: 13 residues. Trimming took off 4 bases at V and 2 bases at J, with 10 bases between the two ends. CDR3 protein: CASSRGLPYEQYF. The CDR3 DNA follows: TGTGCCAGCAGCCGCGGACTACCCTACGAGCAGTACTTC.

This clone occurred a few times. The J gene is TRBJ2-7, the V gene TRBV25-1, with 7 bases fitting TRBD2. The junction had 2 bases not matched to a gene; V was cut back by 6 bases and J by 3 bases. This CDR3 is 12 amino acids long. Germline lookup yields CDR1 MGHDK and CDR2 SYGVNS. The CDR3 DNA reads as TGTGCCAGCAGGGGGGGGGACTACGAGCAGTACTTC. Amino acid sequence: CASRGGDYEQYF.

This chain uses TRBV4-2 with TRBJ2-1; 10 bases align to TRBD2. Germline-derived CDR1 and CDR2 are LGHNA and YNFKEQ. CDR3 size: 17 residues. V gave up 3 bases and J gave up 2 bases; unmatched junction bases: 7. CDR3 nucleotides: TGTGCCAGCAGCCAGAGTACGGGACTAGCGACCTACAATGAGCAGTTCTTC. It yields the protein CASSQSTGLATYNEQFF.

The genes are TRBV5-4 and TRBJ1-2; no definite D call. The V gene lost 2 bases and the J gene lost 2 bases, with 7 bases spanning the gap. Germline V lookup: CDR1 SGHNT, CDR2 YYREEE (reference sequence). The CDR3 contains 13 residues. The CDR3 here is CASSFSENYGYTF. The CDR3 DNA follows: TGTGCCAGCAGCTTCTCGGAGAACTATGGCTACACCTTC.

This sequence joins TRBV21-1 and TRBJ1-2; TRBD1 is taken as the D call from the table, unchecked against the DNA. TRBV21-1 is a pseudogene. This CDR3 region has 11 residues. CDR3 sequence: CASRDSYGYTF. CDR3 coding DNA: TGTGCCAGTAGGGACAGCTATGGCTACACCTTC.

This chain connects TRBV6-1 to TRBJ2-7, with D possibly being TRBD1 (5 bases). This CDR3 has 11 residues. Germline V gives CDR1 MNHNS, CDR2 SASEGT. V was pared by 4 bases and J by 11 bases, with 12 bases between. The CDR3 bases are TGTGCCAGCAGTGCCGAAGTAGGGGAGTACTTC. The encoded protein is CASSAEVGEYF.

V gene TRBV11-2 combines with J gene TRBJ2-1; 9 nucleotides match TRBD2. The CDR3 contains 16 residues. CDR1 is SGHAT, CDR2 FQNNGV, per germline. Trimming took 0 bases from V and 7 from J; bases not matched to a gene: 7. Here the CDR3 DNA reads TGTGCCAGCAGCTTAGAGGCTAGCGGGAATTGGAATGAGCAGTTCTTC. Its translation is CASSLEASGNWNEQFF.

The chain joins TRBV28 to TRBJ2-2, with 7 bases lining up with TRBD2. Germline loops: CDR1 MDHEN, CDR2 SYDVKM. This CDR3 has 17 amino acids. Trimming cost V 0 bases and J 1 base; bases outside gene matches: 5. CDR3 loop: CASSLWGREGNTGELFF. DNA for the CDR3: TGTGCCAGCAGTTTATGGGGTAGGGAGGGGAACACCGGGGAGCTGTTTTTT.

The chain has TRBV11-3 and TRBJ2-1; 7 bases agree with TRBD1. The CDR3 is 13 amino acids. Per the germline V gene, CDR1 is SGHNT and CDR2 is YENEEA. Trimming cost V 6 bases and J 9 bases; bases outside gene matches: 8. CDR3 sequence reads: CASRSTGTVEQFF. The CDR3 region has the DNA TGTGCCAGCAGGTCGACAGGGACGGTTGAGCAGTTCTTC.

A few counts support this clone. The chain recombines TRBV6-4 with TRBJ2-3, with no clear D. Trimming removed 9 bases from V and 6 bases from J, with 13 bases in between. This CDR3 contains 12 residues. Germline lookup yields CDR1 MRHNA and CDR2 SNTAGT. Here the CDR3 DNA reads TGTGCCAGTGCTGCAGTGGGGGATACGCAGTATTTT. This gives the protein CASAAVGDTQYF.

V usage is TRBV7-8 and J usage is TRBJ2-3; possibly TRBD1 for D (7 bases). V gave up 3 bases and J gave up 1 base, with 14 bases separating them. The CDR3 is 16 amino acids. Germline V gene lookup returns CDR1 SGHVS and CDR2 FQNEAQ. CDR3 sequence: CASSLSGGTGTDTQYF. Written as DNA, the CDR3 is TGTGCCAGCAGCTTGTCAGGGGGGACGGGCACAGATACGCAGTATTTT. The variable domain in full, with the rest retrieved from reference TRBV7-8 and TRBJ2-3, is GAGVSQSPRYKVAKRGQDVALRCDPISGHVSLFWYQQALGQGPEFLTYFQNEAQLDKSGLPSDRFFAERPEGSVSTLKIQRTQQEDSAVYLCASSLSGGTGTDTQYFGPGTRLTVL.

V is TRBV6-1 and J is TRBJ1-1; TRBD1 is a possible D gene (5 bases). Germline CDR1 reads MNHNS; CDR2 reads SASEGT. The CDR3 contains 15 residues. Trimming removed 7 bases at V and 3 bases at J, with 18 bases between. Here the CDR3 DNA reads TGTGCCAGCACCTCCAACGTGGGGCCCCACACTGAAGCTTTCTTT. Its translation: CASTSNVGPHTEAFF.

This sequence joins TRBV10-2 and TRBJ1-5, with D possibly TRBD1 on 6 matching bases. There are 14 residues in the CDR3. Germline CDR1 is WSHSY and CDR2 is SAAADI. The V end lost 3 bases, the J end lost 6 bases, and 12 bases lay between the germline ends. The CDR3 is CASSDVQGPQPQHF. In DNA form, the CDR3 reads TGCGCCAGCAGTGACGTACAGGGTCCTCAGCCCCAGCATTTT.

This clone was seen once. V is TRBV11-2 and J is TRBJ1-1; D gene uncertain. Per the germline V gene, CDR1 is SGHAT and CDR2 is FQNNGV. The CDR3 spans 11 residues. Trimming took 6 bases from V and 7 from J, leaving 9 bases between them. This chain's CDR3 is CASSRTLEAFF. The CDR3 nucleotides are TGTGCCAGCAGTAGGACCCTTGAAGCTTTCTTT.

V usage is TRBV7-2 and J usage is TRBJ1-1; weak D call: TRBD1 (5 bases). CDR3 length: 14 amino acids. V was shortened by 5 bases and J by 5 bases, with 15 bases between the two germline ends. The germline V gene encodes CDR1 SGHTA and CDR2 FQGNSA. CDR3 nucleotide sequence: TGTGCCAGCAGCCTCAGGGTTGAATGGACTGAAGCTTTCTTT. Translated: CASSLRVEWTEAFF.

The genes are TRBV28 and TRBJ1-5; 8 nucleotides align to TRBD1. The CDR3 spans 17 residues. Germline CDR1 reads MDHEN; CDR2 reads SYDVKM. V shed 4 bases and J 5 bases; nucleotides not matched to a gene: 13. The CDR3, as DNA: TGTGCCAGCAGTTCACTTCCGGGACAGGAAGTCGATCAGCCCCAGCATTTT. It yields the protein CASSSLPGQEVDQPQHF.

The CDR3 DNA reads TGCAGCGCCAACAATGGACAGGGGGCGAGGGATGGCTACACCTTC. It encodes CSANNGQGARDGYTF. This rearrangement joins TRBV29-1 to TRBJ1-2, with 11 bases lining up with TRBD1. V lost 7 bases and J lost 6; bases outside the gene matches: 13. The CDR3 totals 15 residues. The V gene's germline CDR1 is SQVTM and CDR2 ANQGSEA.

The rearrangement links TRBV9 to TRBJ2-7, with D possibly being TRBD1 (5 bases). Trimming stripped 7 bases from V and 6 bases from J, with 17 bases between. CDR1 and CDR2 (germline): SGDLS, YYNGEE. The CDR3 runs 13 residues. The CDR3 bases are TGTGCCAGCTCCCGGCAAGACAGCCTCGAGCAGTACTTC. It codes for CASSRQDSLEQYF.

CDR3 nucleotide sequence: TGTGCCATCAGTACACCCGGGACAGGGACCTACGAGCAGTACTTC. It codes for CAISTPGTGTYEQYF. The chain employs TRBV10-3 and TRBJ2-7, with TRBD1 matching 9 bases. Germline V CDR1 and CDR2: ENHRY, SYGVKD. V gave up 5 bases and J gave up 2 bases; unmatched junction bases: 7. The CDR3 has 15 residues.

The chain has TRBV5-1 and TRBJ2-1, with a tentative D call TRBD2 (7 bases). V dropped 5 bases and J dropped 7 bases, with 16 bases sitting between them. CDR1 and CDR2 from the germline V gene are SGHRS and YFSETQ. The CDR3 extends over 14 amino acids. The CDR3 sequence: CASRGGGPLNEQFF. CDR3 bases: TGCGCCAGCAGAGGGGGGGGCCCCTTGAATGAGCAGTTCTTC.